This entry concerns a single TCR beta chain. The sample is drawn from a study of OX40 agonist ivuxolimab in advanced cancers. Turning to the study itself: Three patients, one with hepatocellular carcinoma and two with cutaneous melanoma, responded partially.

Blood specimens came from baseline, cycle 4 day 1, and cycle 7 day 1. V lost 5 bases and J 7 bases, leaving 11 bases between the germline ends. Germline values: CDR1 SGHTA, CDR2 FQGNSA. The CDR3 runs to 13 residues. Method: immunoSEQ multiplex PCR; TCRdb's copy keeps in-frame clones and lacks some. Here the sample spans roughly 58,000 clones, roughly nine tenths being singletons. The sequence was collected from an adult with an advanced solid tumor such as melanoma, head and neck, liver or kidney cancer. The chain uses TRBV7-2 and TRBJ1-4; D is unresolved. The sample here was CD4+ or CD8+ T cells sorted from blood, taken in a trial of the OX40 agonist ivuxolimab. The CDR3 region has the DNA TGTGCCAGCAGCCTAAAGTGGAGTGAAAAACTGTTTTTT. Translating gives CASSLKWSEKLFF.